This TCR beta chain comes out of a study of blood T cell repertoires in COVID-19. Germline V gives CDR1 LGHNA, CDR2 YSLEER. This CDR3 has 15 residues. Trimming shortened V by 0 bases and J by 3 bases, and 11 bases separated the two germline ends. Here immunoSEQ multiplex PCR was the method, and the copy in TCRdb shows in-frame clones only, minus some. The sample contains 450,000 or so clones, 70% to 90% of which appear only once. Sequences were obtained from peripheral blood. The V and J genes are TRBV4-3 and TRBJ1-2; D remains ambiguous. The origin of this receptor is a woman in her forties with COVID-19, enrolled during active disease. The CDR3 DNA sequence: TGCGCCAGCAGCCAAGAGGAGAGGATACACTATGGCTACACCTTC. Its translation is CASSQEERIHYGYTF.